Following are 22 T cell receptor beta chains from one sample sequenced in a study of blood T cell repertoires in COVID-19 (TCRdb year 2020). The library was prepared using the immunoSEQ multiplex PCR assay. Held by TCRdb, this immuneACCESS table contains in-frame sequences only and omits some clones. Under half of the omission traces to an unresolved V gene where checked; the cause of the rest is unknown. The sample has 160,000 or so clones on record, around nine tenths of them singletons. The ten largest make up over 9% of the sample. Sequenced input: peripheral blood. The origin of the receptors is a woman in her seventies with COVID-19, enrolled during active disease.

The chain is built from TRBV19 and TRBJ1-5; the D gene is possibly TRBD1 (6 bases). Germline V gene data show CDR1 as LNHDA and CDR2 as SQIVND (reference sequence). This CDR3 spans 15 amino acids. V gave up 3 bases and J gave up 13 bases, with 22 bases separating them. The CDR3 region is CASSIARQGQGTQHF. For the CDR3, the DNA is TGTGCCAGTAGTATCGCTCGGCAGGGGCAGGGAACTCAGCATTTT.

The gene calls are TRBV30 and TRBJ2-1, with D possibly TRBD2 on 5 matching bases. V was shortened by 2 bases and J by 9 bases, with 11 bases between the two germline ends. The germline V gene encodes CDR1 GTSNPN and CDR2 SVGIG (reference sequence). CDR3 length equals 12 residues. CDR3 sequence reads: CAWSLYEGEQFF. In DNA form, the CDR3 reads TGTGCCTGGAGTTTGTACGAGGGTGAGCAGTTCTTC.

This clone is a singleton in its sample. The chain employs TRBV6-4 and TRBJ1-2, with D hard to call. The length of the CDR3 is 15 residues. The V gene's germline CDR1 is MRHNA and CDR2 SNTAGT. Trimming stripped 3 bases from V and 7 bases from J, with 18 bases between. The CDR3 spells CASSEYGEVLGGYTF. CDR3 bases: TGTGCCAGCAGTGAATACGGGGAGGTCCTGGGTGGCTACACCTTC.

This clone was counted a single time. CDR3 sequence reads: CASSRQGARPEPQHF. CDR3 bases: TGTGCCAGCAGCCGACAGGGGGCCCGTCCTGAGCCCCAGCATTTT. V and J are TRBV6-1 and TRBJ1-5; 10 bases fit TRBD1. There are 15 residues in the CDR3. Germline loops: CDR1 MNHNS, CDR2 SASEGT. The junction had 10 bases not matched to a gene; V was cut back by 6 bases and J by 8 bases.

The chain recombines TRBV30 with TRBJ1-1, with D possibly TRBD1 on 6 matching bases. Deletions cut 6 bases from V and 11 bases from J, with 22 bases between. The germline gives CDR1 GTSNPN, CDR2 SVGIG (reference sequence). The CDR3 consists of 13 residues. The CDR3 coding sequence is TGTGCCTGCAACACAGGGTTAGGGACCGTGGCTTTCTTT. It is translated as CACNTGLGTVAFF.

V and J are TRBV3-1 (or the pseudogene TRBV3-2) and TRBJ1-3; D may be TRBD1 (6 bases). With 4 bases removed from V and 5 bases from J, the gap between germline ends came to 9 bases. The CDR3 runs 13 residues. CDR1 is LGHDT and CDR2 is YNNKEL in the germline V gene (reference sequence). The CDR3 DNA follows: TGTGCCAGCAGCCGAGGGGACAGAAACACCATATATTTT. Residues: CASSRGDRNTIYF.

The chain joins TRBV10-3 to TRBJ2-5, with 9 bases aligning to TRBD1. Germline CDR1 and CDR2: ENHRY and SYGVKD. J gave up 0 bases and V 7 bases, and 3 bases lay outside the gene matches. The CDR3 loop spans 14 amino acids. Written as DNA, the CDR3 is TGTGCCATCAAGCGGGACAGGGACCAAGAGACCCAGTACTTC. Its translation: CAIKRDRDQETQYF.

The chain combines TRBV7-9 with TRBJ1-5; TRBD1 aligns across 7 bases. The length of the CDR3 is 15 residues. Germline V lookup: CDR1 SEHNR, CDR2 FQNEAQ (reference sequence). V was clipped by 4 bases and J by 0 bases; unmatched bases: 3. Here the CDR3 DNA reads TGTGCCAGCAGCTCAACAGGGGATAGCAATCAGCCCCAGCATTTT. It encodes CASSSTGDSNQPQHF.

The CDR3 spells CASSQGRTSGASYEQYF. The CDR3 region has the DNA TGTGCCAGCAGCCAAGGCCGGACTAGCGGGGCCTCCTACGAGCAGTACTTC. The rearrangement joins TRBV3-1 (or the pseudogene TRBV3-2) to TRBJ2-7; 12 nucleotides align to TRBD2. The V gene's germline CDR1 is LGHDT and CDR2 YNNKEL (reference sequence). This CDR3 is built from 17 residues. J was trimmed by 0 bases and V by 1 base; bases with no gene match: 4.

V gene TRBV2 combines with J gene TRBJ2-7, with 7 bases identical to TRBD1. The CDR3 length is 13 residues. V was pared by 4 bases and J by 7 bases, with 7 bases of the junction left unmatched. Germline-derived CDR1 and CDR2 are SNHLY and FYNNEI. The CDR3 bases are TGTGCCAGCAGTGCACAGGGGACCTTGGAGCAGTACTTC. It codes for CASSAQGTLEQYF.

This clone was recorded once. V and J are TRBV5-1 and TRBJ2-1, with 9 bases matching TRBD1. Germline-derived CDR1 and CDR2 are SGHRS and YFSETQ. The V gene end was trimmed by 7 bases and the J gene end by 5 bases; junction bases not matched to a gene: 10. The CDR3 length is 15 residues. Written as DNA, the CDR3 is TGCGCCAGCCTGGGGGGACAGGGTCCCCACAATGAGCAGTTCTTC. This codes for CASLGGQGPHNEQFF.

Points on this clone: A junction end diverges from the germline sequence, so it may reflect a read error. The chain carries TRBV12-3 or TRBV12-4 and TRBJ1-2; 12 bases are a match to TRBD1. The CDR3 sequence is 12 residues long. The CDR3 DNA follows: TGTGCCAGCAGTCCCGGGACAGGGGGCTCCACCTTC. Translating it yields CASSPGTGGSTF.

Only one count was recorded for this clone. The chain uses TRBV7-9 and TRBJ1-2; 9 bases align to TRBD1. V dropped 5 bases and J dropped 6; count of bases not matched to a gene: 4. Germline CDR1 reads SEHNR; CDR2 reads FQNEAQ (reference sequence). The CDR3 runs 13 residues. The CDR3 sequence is CASSMGQGDGYTF. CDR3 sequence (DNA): TGTGCCAGCAGCATGGGACAGGGAGATGGCTACACCTTC.

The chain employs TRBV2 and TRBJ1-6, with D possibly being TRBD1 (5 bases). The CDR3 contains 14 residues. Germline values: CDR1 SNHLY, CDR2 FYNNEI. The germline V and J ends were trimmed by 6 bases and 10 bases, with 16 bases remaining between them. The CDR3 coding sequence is TGTGCCAGCAGCCAGGGCATGGGTTCATCACCCCTCCACTTT. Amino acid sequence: CASSQGMGSSPLHF. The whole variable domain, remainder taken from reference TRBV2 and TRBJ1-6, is EPEVTQTPSHQVTQMGQEVILRCVPISNHLYFYWYRQILGQKVEFLVSFYNNEISEKSEIFDDQFSVERPDGSNFTLKIRSTKLEDSAMYFCASSQGMGSSPLHFGNGTRLTVT.

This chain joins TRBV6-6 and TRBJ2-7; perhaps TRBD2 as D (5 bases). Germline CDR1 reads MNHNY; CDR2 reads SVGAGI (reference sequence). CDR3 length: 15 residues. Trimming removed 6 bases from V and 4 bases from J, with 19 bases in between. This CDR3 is CASSYLRPGGYEQYF. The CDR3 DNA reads TGTGCCAGCAGCTACCTCCGACCAGGAGGTTACGAGCAGTACTTC.

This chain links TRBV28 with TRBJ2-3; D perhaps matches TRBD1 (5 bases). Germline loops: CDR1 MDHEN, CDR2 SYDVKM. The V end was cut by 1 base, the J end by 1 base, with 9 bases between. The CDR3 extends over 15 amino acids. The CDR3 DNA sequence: TGTGCCAGCAGTTTATTTAGGGGTGGCACAGATACGCAGTATTTT. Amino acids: CASSLFRGGTDTQYF.

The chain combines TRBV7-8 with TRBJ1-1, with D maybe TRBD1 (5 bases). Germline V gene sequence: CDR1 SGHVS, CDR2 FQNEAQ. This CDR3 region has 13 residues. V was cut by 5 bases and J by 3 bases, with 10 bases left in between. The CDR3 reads CASSDDRDTEAFF. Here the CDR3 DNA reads TGTGCCAGCAGCGATGACAGAGACACTGAAGCTTTCTTT.

The CDR3, as DNA: TGTGCCAGCAGCCAAGACAGGGCCAGCACAGATACGCAGTATTTT. Translating gives CASSQDRASTDTQYF. This chain joins TRBV3-1 (or the pseudogene TRBV3-2) and TRBJ2-3; D may be TRBD1 (5 bases). Germline V gene lookup returns CDR1 LGHDT and CDR2 YNNKEL (reference sequence). V was clipped by 0 bases and J by 0 bases, with 7 bases between them. The CDR3 contains 15 residues.

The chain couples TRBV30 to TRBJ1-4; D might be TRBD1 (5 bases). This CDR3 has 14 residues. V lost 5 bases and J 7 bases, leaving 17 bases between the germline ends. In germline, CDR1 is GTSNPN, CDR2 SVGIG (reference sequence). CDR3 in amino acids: CAWGPGLASEKLFF. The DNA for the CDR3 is TGTGCCTGGGGCCCGGGACTAGCAAGTGAAAAACTGTTTTTT.

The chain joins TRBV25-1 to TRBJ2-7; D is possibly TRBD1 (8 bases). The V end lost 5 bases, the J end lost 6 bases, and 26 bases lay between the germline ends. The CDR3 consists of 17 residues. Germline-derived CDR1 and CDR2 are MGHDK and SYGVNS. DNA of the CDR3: TGTGCCAGCAGTAAACTTCCCTACAGGGGGGGTATAGGCGAGCAGTACTTC. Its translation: CASSKLPYRGGIGEQYF.

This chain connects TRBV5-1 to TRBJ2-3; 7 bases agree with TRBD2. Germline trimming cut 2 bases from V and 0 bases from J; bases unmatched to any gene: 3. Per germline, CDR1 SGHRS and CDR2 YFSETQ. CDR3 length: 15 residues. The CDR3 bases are TGCGCCAGCAGCTTCAGCGGGGAAAGCACAGATACGCAGTATTTT. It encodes CASSFSGESTDTQYF.

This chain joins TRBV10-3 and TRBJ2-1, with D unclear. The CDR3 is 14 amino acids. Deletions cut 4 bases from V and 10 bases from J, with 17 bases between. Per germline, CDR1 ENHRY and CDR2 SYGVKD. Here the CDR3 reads CAISAVFALEEQFF. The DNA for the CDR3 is TGTGCCATCAGTGCAGTATTCGCTTTGGAGGAGCAGTTCTTC.